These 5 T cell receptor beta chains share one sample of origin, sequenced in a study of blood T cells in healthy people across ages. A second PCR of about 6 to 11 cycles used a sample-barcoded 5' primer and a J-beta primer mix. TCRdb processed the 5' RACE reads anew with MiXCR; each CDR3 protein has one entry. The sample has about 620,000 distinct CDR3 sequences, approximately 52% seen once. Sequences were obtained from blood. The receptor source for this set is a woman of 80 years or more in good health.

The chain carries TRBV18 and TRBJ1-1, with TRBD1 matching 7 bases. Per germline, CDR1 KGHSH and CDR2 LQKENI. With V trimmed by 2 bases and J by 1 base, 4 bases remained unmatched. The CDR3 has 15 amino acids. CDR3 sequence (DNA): TGTGCCAGCTCACCATTCGGACAGGAGAACACTGAAGCTTTCTTT. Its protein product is CASSPFGQENTEAFF.

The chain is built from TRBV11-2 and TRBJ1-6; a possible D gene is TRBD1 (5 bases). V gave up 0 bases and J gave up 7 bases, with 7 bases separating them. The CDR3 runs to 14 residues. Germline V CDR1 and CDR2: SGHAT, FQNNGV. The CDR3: CASSLDHRNSPLHF. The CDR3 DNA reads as TGTGCCAGCAGCTTAGACCACAGGAATTCACCCCTCCACTTT.

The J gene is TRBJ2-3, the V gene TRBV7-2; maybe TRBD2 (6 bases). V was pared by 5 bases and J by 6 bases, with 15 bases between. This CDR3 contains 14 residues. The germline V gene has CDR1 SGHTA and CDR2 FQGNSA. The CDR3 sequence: CASSARRVRDTQYF. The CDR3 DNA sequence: TGTGCCAGCAGCGCGAGGAGGGTACGCGATACGCAGTATTTT.

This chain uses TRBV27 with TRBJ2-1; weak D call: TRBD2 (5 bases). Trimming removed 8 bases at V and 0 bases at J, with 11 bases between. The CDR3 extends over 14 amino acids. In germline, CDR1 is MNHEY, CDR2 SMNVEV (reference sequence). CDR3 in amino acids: CASGLSSSYNEQFF. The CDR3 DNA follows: TGTGCCAGCGGACTTTCCAGCTCCTACAATGAGCAGTTCTTC.

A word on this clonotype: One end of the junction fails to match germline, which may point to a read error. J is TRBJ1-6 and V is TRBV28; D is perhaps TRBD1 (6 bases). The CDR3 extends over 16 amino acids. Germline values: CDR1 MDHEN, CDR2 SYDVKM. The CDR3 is CASRPDRPLSGSPPHF. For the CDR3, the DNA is TGTGCCAGCAGACCTGACAGGCCCTTGTCGGGTTCACCCCCCCACTTT.